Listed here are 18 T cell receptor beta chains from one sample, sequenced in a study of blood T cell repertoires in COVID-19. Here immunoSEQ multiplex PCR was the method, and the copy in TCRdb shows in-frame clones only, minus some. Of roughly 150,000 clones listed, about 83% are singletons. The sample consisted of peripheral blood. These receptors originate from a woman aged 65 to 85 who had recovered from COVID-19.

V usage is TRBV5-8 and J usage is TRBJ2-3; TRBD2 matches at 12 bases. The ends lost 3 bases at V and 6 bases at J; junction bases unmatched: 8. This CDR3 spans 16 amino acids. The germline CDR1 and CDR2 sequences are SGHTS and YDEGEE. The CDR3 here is CASSSLTSGGSDTQYF. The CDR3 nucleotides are TGTGCCAGCAGCTCCCTGACTAGCGGGGGATCGGATACGCAGTATTTT.

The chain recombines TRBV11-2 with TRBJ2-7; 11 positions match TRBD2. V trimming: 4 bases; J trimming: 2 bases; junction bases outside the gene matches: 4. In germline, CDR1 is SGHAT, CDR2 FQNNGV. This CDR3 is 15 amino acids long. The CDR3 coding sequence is TGTGCCAGCAGCTCCGGGACTAGCGGCACCTACGAGCAGTACTTC. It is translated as CASSSGTSGTYEQYF.

The CDR3 reads CASSPQGRSYGYTF. CDR3 nucleotide sequence: TGTGCCAGCAGCCCCCAGGGGCGGAGCTATGGCTACACCTTC. V and J are TRBV7-2 and TRBJ1-2, with a possible D match to TRBD1 (6 bases). With 5 bases removed from V and 4 bases from J, the gap between germline ends came to 14 bases. The CDR3 totals 14 residues. Per germline, CDR1 SGHTA and CDR2 FQGNSA.

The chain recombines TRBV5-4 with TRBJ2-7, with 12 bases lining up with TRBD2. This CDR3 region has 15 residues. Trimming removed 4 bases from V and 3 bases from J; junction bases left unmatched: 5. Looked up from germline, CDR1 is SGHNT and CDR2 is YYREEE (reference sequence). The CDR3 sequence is CASSPLAGGLYEQYF. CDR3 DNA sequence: TGTGCCAGCAGCCCACTAGCGGGAGGCCTCTACGAGCAGTACTTC.

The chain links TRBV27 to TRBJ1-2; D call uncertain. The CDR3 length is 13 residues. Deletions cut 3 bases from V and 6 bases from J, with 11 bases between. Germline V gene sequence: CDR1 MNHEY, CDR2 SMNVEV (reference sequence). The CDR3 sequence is CASSFGHADGYTF. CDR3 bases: TGTGCCAGCAGTTTCGGTCATGCTGATGGCTACACCTTC.

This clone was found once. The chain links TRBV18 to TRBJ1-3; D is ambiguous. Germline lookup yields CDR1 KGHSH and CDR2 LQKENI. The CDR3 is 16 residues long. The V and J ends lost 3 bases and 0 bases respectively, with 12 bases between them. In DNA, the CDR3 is TGTGCCAGCTCACCGGGGAGTACTAGCTCTGGAAACACCATATATTTT. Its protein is CASSPGSTSSGNTIYF.

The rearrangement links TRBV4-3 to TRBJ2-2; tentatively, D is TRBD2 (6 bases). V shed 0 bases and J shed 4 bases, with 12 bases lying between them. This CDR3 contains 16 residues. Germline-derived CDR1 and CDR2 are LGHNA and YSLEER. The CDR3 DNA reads TGCGCCAGCAGCCAAGATTGGGCCGGGGGCACCGGGGAGCTGTTTTTT. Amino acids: CASSQDWAGGTGELFF.

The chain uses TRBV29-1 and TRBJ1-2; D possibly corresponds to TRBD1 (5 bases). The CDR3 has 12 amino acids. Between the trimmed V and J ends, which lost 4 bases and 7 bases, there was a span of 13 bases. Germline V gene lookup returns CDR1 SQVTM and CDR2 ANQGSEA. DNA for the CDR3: TGCAGCGTTGGCTGGGGGGTGTCTGGCTACACCTTC. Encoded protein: CSVGWGVSGYTF.

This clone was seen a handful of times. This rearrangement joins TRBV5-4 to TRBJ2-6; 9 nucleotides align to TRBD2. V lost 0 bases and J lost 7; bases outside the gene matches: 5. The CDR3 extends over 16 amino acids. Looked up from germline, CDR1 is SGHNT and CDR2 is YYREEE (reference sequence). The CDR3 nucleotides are TGTGCCAGCAGCTTGGGAGCGGGAGGAGGAGCCAACGTCCTGACTTTC. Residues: CASSLGAGGGANVLTF.

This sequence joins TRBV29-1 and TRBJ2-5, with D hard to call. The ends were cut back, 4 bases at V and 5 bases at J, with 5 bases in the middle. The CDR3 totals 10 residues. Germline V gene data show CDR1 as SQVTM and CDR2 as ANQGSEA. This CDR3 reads CSVAEETQYF. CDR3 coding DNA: TGCAGCGTTGCGGAGGAGACCCAGTACTTC.

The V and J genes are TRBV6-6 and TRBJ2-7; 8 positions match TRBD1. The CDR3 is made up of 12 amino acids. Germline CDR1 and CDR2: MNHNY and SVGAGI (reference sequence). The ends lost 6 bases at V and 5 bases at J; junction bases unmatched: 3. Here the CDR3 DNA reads TGTGCCAGCAGCACGGACAGGGACGAGCAGTACTTC. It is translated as CASSTDRDEQYF.

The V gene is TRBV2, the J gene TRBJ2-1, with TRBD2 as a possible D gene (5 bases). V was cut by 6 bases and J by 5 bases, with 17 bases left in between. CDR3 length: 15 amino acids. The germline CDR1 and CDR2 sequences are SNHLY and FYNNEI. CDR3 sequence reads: CASSPGSPGNNEQFF. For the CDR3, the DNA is TGTGCCAGCAGCCCCGGGTCTCCGGGAAACAATGAGCAGTTCTTC.

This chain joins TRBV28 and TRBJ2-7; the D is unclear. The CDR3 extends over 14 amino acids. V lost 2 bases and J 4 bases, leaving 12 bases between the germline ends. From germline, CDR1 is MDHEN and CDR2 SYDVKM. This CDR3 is CASSLPLGAYEQYF. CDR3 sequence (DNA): TGTGCCAGCAGTTTACCCCTCGGAGCGTACGAGCAGTACTTC. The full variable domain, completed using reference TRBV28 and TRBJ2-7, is DVKVTQSSRYLVKRTGEKVFLECVQDMDHENMFWYRQDPGLGLRLIYFSYDVKMKEKGDIPEGYSVSREKKERFSLILESASTNQTSMYLCASSLPLGAYEQYFGPGTRLTVT.

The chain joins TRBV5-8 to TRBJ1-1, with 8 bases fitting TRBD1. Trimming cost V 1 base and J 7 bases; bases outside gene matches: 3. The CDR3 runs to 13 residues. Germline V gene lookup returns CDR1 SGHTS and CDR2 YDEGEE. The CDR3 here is CASSLRTGLEAFF. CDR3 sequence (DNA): TGTGCCAGCAGCTTGAGGACAGGGCTTGAAGCTTTCTTT. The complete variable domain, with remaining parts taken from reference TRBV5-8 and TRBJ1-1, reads EAGVTQSPTHLIKTRGQQATLRCSPISGHTSVYWYQQALGLGLQFLLWYDEGEERNRGNFPPRFSGRQFPNYSSELNVNALELEDSALYLCASSLRTGLEAFFGQGTRLTVV.

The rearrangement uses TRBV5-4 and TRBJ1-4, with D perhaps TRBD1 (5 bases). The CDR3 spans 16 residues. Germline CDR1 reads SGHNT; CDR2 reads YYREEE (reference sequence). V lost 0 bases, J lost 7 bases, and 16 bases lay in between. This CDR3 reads CASSLVDPRGSEKLFF. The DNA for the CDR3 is TGTGCCAGCAGCTTGGTCGACCCCCGGGGGAGTGAAAAACTGTTTTTT.

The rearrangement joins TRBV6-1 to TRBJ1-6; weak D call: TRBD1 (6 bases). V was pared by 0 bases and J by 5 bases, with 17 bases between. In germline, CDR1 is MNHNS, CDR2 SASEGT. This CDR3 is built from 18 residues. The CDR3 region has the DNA TGTGCCAGCAGTGAAGCGCATCGGGGGGCCGCGAATAATTCACCCCTCCACTTT. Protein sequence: CASSEAHRGAANNSPLHF.

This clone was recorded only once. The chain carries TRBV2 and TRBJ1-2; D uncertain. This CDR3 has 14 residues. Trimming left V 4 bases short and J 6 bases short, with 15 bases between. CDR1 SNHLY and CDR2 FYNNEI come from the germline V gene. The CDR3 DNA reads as TGTGCCAGCAGTGGAGGTGTAGGCGGTGATGGCTACACCTTC. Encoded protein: CASSGGVGGDGYTF.

The CDR3 sequence: CASSLTDSNQPQHF. The DNA of the CDR3 is TGTGCCAGCTCCCTCACAGATAGCAATCAGCCCCAGCATTTT. V and J are TRBV18 and TRBJ1-5; D not resolved. V shed 6 bases and J shed 0 bases, with 9 bases lying between them. This CDR3 is 14 amino acids long. CDR1 KGHSH and CDR2 LQKENI come from the germline V gene. Together with reference TRBV18 and TRBJ1-5, the CDR3 gives the full variable domain: NAGVMQNPRHLVRRRGQEARLRCSPMKGHSHVYWYRQLPEEGLKFMVYLQKENIIDESGMPKERFSAEFPKEGPSILRIQQVVRGDSAAYFCASSLTDSNQPQHFGDGTRLSIL.